This TCR beta chain was recovered during a study of shared clonotypes between healthy human individuals. Generated by immunoSEQ multiplex PCR, the TCRdb table keeps only in-frame clones and is missing some. The table has roughly 700,000 clones, about 74% seen once. Findings and limits, study-wide: Shared clonotypes: 4.5% to 5% naive CD4, roughly 3.8% naive CD8, about 2.4% memory CD4, 0.4% to 0.45% memory CD8.

In regard to this clone: As yet, its antigen is unknown.

Trimming stripped 1 base from V and 10 bases from J, with 11 bases between. Germline CDR1 reads MNHNS; CDR2 reads SASEGT. The CDR3 consists of 13 residues. Sequences were obtained from memory CD4+ T cells sorted from blood. Sample subset: CD45RA-negative fraction. This chain joins TRBV6-1 and TRBJ1-5; a possible D gene is TRBD1 (5 bases). This TCR derives from a woman younger than 45 in good health. The DNA for the CDR3 is TGTGCCAGCAGTGAAGTACAAGGGGATCCCCAGCATTTT. It is translated as CASSEVQGDPQHF.